This T cell receptor (beta chain) derives from a study of T cells in Graves' hyperthyroidism and ophthalmopathy. Study overall: Blood was drawn when the patient was first diagnosed and still untreated.

Germline CDR1 reads KGHSH; CDR2 reads LQKENI. The CDR3 totals 14 residues. Trimming pared 2 bases from V and 2 bases from J, leaving 10 bases between. The TCR beta CDR3 regions underwent amplification using RNA transcripts as the source. TCR CDR3 underwent first-round RT-PCR with the HTBI primer set. From the multiplex PCR reads, TCRdb called clonotypes with MiXCR, one entry per CDR3 protein. The table lists 700,000 or so distinct CDR3 sequences, about 16% of them singletons. The definition of stable Graves' hyperthyroidism was no ophthalmopathy progression within 18 months. The receptor comes from a man younger than 35 with Graves' hyperthyroidism. The chain is built from TRBV18 and TRBJ2-7; no firm D call. Sample: blood. CDR3 nucleotide sequence: TGTGCCAGCTCACCATCCACCGCCACCTACGAGCAGTACTTC. Protein: CASSPSTATYEQYF.